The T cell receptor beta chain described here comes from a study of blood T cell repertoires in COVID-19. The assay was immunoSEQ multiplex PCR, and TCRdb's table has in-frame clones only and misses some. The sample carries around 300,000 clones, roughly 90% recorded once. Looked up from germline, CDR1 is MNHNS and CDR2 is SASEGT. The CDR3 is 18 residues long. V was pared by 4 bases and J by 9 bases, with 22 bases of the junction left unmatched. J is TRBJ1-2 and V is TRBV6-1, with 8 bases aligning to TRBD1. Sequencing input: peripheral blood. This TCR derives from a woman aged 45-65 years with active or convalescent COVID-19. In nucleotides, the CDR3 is TGTGCCAGCAGTGGAAGCCACACAGGGGGGCACATCACGTATAGCTACACCTTC. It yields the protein CASSGSHTGGHITYSYTF.